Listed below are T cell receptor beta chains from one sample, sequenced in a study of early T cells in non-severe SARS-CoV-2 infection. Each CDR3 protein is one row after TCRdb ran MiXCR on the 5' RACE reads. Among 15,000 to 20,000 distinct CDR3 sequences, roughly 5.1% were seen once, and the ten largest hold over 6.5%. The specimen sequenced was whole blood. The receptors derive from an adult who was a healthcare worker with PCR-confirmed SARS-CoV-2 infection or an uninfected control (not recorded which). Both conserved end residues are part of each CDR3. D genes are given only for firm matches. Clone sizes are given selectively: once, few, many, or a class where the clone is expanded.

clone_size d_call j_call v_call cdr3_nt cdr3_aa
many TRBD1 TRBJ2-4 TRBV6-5 TGTGCCAGCAATGTGATGGGGACAGGGTTTGGGCCCAAAAACATTCAGTACTTC CASNVMGTGFGPKNIQYF
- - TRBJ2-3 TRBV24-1 TGTGCCACCAGTGATTTGCAATTCGGTACGCAGTATTTT CATSDLQFGTQYF
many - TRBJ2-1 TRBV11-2 TGTGCCAGCAGCCCAGGACCGGGGAATTACAATGAGCAGTTCTTC CASSPGPGNYNEQFF
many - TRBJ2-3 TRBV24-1 TGTGCCACCAGTGATTTAGAAGCCTCCTCCACAGATACGCAGTATTTT CATSDLEASSTDTQYF
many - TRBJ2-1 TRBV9 TGTGCCAGCAGCGTAACAGGGACCGATGAGCAGTTCTTC CASSVTGTDEQFF
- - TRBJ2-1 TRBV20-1 TGCAGTGCTAGGGGGAGAAGCTCCTACAATGAGCAGTTCTTC CSARGRSSYNEQFF
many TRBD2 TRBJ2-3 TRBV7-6 TGTGCCAGCAGCTTGGGGATTAGCGGGAGCCCCACAGATACGCAGTATTTT CASSLGISGSPTDTQYF
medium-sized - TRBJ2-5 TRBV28 TGTGCCAGCAGTGCCCCCCAGGGGTTGGAAGAGACCCAGTACTTC CASSAPQGLEETQYF
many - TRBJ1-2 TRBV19 TGTGCCAGTAGTGGCCCAGCAGGCCGCGGAATCTATGGCTACACCTTC CASSGPAGRGIYGYTF
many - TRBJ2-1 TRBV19 TGTGCCAGTAGTATCAGTAGGGTTAACAATGAGCAGTTCTTC CASSISRVNNEQFF
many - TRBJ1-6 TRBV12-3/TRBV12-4 TGTGCCAGCAGTAGATGGGGGGCTGAGAATTCACCCCTCCACTTT CASSRWGAENSPLHF
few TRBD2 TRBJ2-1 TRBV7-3 TGTGCCAGCAGCTTAGGAGCGGGAGGCCTGGGCAATGAGCAGTTCTTC CASSLGAGGLGNEQFF
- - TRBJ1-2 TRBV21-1 TGTGCCAGCACTTCTTCGGACAGGGGATATGGCTACACCTTC CASTSSDRGYGYTF
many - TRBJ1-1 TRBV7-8 TGTGCCAGCAGCTTAGCGCTGGCAGCGGAAGCTTTCTTT CASSLALAAEAFF
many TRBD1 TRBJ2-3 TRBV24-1 TGTGCCACCGGGACAGGGGGCACAGATACGCAGTATTTT CATGTGGTDTQYF
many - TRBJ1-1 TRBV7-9 TGTGCCAGCAGCTATGGGGCCGAAGGAGCTTTCTTT CASSYGAEGAFF
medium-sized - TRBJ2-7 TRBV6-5 TGTGCCAGCAGTCGCATACCGGGACCACCCGGGACTGATAACTACGAGCAGTACTTC CASSRIPGPPGTDNYEQYF
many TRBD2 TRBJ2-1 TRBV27 TGTGCCAGCAGTCGAACAGCGGGAGGCCCCTACAATGAGCAGTTCTTC CASSRTAGGPYNEQFF